This T cell receptor beta chain comes out of a study of T cells in Graves' hyperthyroidism and ophthalmopathy. TCR beta CDR3 region amplification was performed from RNA transcripts. Primed by the HTBI set, a first-round RT-PCR was run on the TCR CDR3. A single record per CDR3 protein comes from TCRdb applying MiXCR to the multiplex PCR reads. The sample lists hundreds of thousands of distinct CDR3 sequences; around 20% were seen once. The V gene lost 5 bases and the J gene lost 0 bases, with 9 bases spanning the gap. The V gene's germline CDR1 is MNHEY and CDR2 SMNVEV (reference sequence). The CDR3 contains 14 residues.

The chain couples TRBV27 to TRBJ2-3; no firm D call. Sequences were obtained from blood. The sequence was collected from a man aged 25-40 years with Graves' ophthalmopathy. The CDR3 is CASSDGRSTDTQYF. As DNA, the CDR3 is TGTGCCAGCAGTGACGGCCGGAGCACAGATACGCAGTATTTT.